Listed here is a single T cell receptor (beta chain). Per the study methods: Researchers report that nucleated cell counts were estimated from reference gene primer amplification. The assay was immunoSEQ multiplex PCR, and TCRdb's table has in-frame clones only and misses some. The V and J calls and clone size are taken from that table; D and trimming were inferred from the DNA. The sample shows under 450,000 clones, about nine tenths of them seen only once. The sample originates from a study of blood T cell repertoires in COVID-19. Participant ages covered roughly 18 to 89 years across about two dozen US areas. This TCR derives from a woman aged 40 to 55 who had been exposed to COVID-19. Sample: PBMCs or T cells enriched from blood (not recorded which).

The CDR3 bases are TGTGCCAGCAGCTTGGCCGTAGGAAACACCATATATTTT. Its translation: CASSLAVGNTIYF. This chain uses TRBV5-4 with TRBJ1-3, with D unresolved. Between the trimmed V and J ends, which lost 0 bases and 4 bases, there was a span of 5 bases. CDR1 and CDR2 (germline): SGHNT, YYREEE (reference sequence). This CDR3 region has 13 residues.